The 29 T cell receptor beta chains below come from one sample, sequenced in a study of T cell responses to AZD1222 COVID-19 vaccine. Some clones are missing from TCRdb's copy, which holds only in-frame ones; the method was immunoSEQ multiplex PCR. The table records 100,000 to 120,000 clones, 85% to 90% of them present only once. Here the sequenced sample was peripheral blood, taken on day 0 of AZD1222 vaccination. The receptors shown here come from an adult in good health.

The rearrangement uses TRBV7-2 and TRBJ2-1, with 9 bases that match TRBD2. Germline-derived CDR1 and CDR2 are SGHTA and FQGNSA. V gave up 1 base and J gave up 9 bases; unmatched junction bases: 7. The CDR3 length is 15 residues. In DNA, the CDR3 is TGTGCCAGCAGCTTAGTCAGCGGGAGGTACGGTGAGCAGTTCTTC. Translation gives CASSLVSGRYGEQFF. Together with reference TRBV7-2 and TRBJ2-1, the CDR3 gives the full variable domain: GAGVSQSPSNKVTEKGKDVELRCDPISGHTALYWYRQSLGQGLEFLIYFQGNSAPDKSGLPSDRFSAERTGGSVSTLTIQRTQQEDSAVYLCASSLVSGRYGEQFFGPGTRLTVL.

The gene calls are TRBV18 and TRBJ2-2; TRBD2 agrees at 12 bases. The CDR3 length is 16 residues. CDR1 KGHSH and CDR2 LQKENI come from the germline V gene. V was clipped by 3 bases and J by 7 bases; unmatched bases: 6. CDR3 sequence (DNA): TGTGCCAGCTCACCGCCTAGCGGGAGGGCGAACGGGGAGCTGTTTTTT. Translation gives CASSPPSGRANGELFF.

V gene TRBV18 combines with J gene TRBJ2-1, with 10 positions matching TRBD2. V was pared by 0 bases and J by 8 bases, with 4 bases of the junction left unmatched. CDR1 and CDR2 (germline): KGHSH, LQKENI. The CDR3 loop spans 15 amino acids. The CDR3 nucleotides are TGTGCCAGCTCACCACCGCTAGCGGGAGAGGATGAGCAGTTCTTC. Encoded protein: CASSPPLAGEDEQFF. The full variable domain, rest sourced from reference TRBV18 and TRBJ2-1, is NAGVMQNPRHLVRRRGQEARLRCSPMKGHSHVYWYRQLPEEGLKFMVYLQKENIIDESGMPKERFSAEFPKEGPSILRIQQVVRGDSAAYFCASSPPLAGEDEQFFGPGTRLTVL.

The chain employs TRBV19 and TRBJ1-5; possible D gene TRBD1, 5 bases. This CDR3 has 16 residues. The V gene's germline CDR1 is LNHDA and CDR2 SQIVND (reference sequence). V lost 7 bases, J lost 3 bases, and 19 bases lay in between. The CDR3 DNA reads as TGTGCCAGTATCCCTTCGGGGCAGGGCCTCAATCAGCCCCAGCATTTT. Protein sequence: CASIPSGQGLNQPQHF. The whole variable domain, filled in from reference TRBV19 and TRBJ1-5, reads DGGITQSPKYLFRKEGQNVTLSCEQNLNHDAMYWYRQDPGQGLRLIYYSQIVNDFQKGDIAEGYSVSREKKESFPLTVTSAQKNPTAFYLCASIPSGQGLNQPQHFGDGTRLSIL.

The chain has TRBV5-1 and TRBJ2-5; D is undetermined. The CDR3 runs 14 residues. In germline, CDR1 is SGHRS, CDR2 YFSETQ. Between the trimmed V and J ends, which lost 4 bases and 5 bases, there was a span of 15 bases. CDR3 DNA sequence: TGCGCCAGCAGCACTGGACGGTCCTATGAGACCCAGTACTTC. It codes for CASSTGRSYETQYF.

The V and J genes are TRBV5-5 and TRBJ2-3; tentative D call: TRBD2 (6 bases). Germline V gene data show CDR1 as SGHKS and CDR2 as YYEKEE (reference sequence). V lost 0 bases to trimming and J lost 4 bases, with 18 bases between them. CDR3 size: 17 residues. The CDR3 here is CASSLGAGGPSADTQYF. The CDR3 nucleotides read TGTGCCAGCAGCTTGGGAGCCGGAGGGCCTAGTGCAGATACGCAGTATTTT. The full variable domain, rest sourced from reference TRBV5-5 and TRBJ2-3, is DAGVTQSPTHLIKTRGQQVTLRCSPISGHKSVSWYQQVLGQGPQFIFQYYEKEERGRGNFPDRFSARQFPNYSSELNVNALLLGDSALYLCASSLGAGGPSADTQYFGPGTRLTVL.

V usage is TRBV19 and J usage is TRBJ2-1; D may be TRBD2 (6 bases). The V end lost 9 bases, the J end lost 0 bases, and 12 bases lay between the germline ends. Germline V gene sequence: CDR1 LNHDA, CDR2 SQIVND (reference sequence). The CDR3 is 14 amino acids. CDR3 region: CASRRESSYNEQFF. CDR3 in DNA: TGTGCCAGCAGGAGGGAGAGCTCCTACAATGAGCAGTTCTTC.

J is TRBJ1-5 and V is TRBV28; D gene unclear. Germline values: CDR1 MDHEN, CDR2 SYDVKM. V lost 7 bases and J lost 0, with 7 bases in between. This CDR3 comprises 13 residues. This CDR3 reads CASNRDSNQPQHF. The CDR3 nucleotides read TGTGCCAGCAATAGGGATAGCAATCAGCCCCAGCATTTT.

The chain uses TRBV5-6 and TRBJ2-1; D might be TRBD1 (6 bases). CDR1 and CDR2 (germline): SGHDT, YYEEEE. The V and J ends lost 3 bases and 0 bases respectively, with 7 bases between them. This CDR3 comprises 14 residues. In DNA, the CDR3 is TGTGCCAGCAGCTGGGACACCTCCTACAATGAGCAGTTCTTC. Encoded protein: CASSWDTSYNEQFF.

The chain uses TRBV9 and TRBJ1-4; D may be TRBD1 (6 bases). Germline V gives CDR1 SGDLS, CDR2 YYNGEE. This CDR3 is built from 15 residues. The V gene lost 1 base and the J gene lost 4 bases, with 11 bases spanning the gap. CDR3 amino acids: CASSVLGRGNEKLFF. The CDR3 region has the DNA TGTGCCAGCAGCGTATTGGGCAGGGGTAATGAAAAACTGTTTTTT. Looking up the rest from reference TRBV9 and TRBJ1-4 gives the full variable domain: DSGVTQTPKHLITATGQRVTLRCSPRSGDLSVYWYQQSLDQGLQFLIQYYNGEERAKGNILERFSAQQFPDLHSELNLSSLELGDSALYFCASSVLGRGNEKLFFGSGTQLSVL.

This clone was detected only once. This chain connects TRBV24-1 to TRBJ1-1; 10 positions agree with TRBD1. The germline CDR1 and CDR2 sequences are KGHDR and SFDVKD. The CDR3 is 13 residues long. Unmatched junction bases numbered 6, after V lost 7 bases and J lost 8 bases. CDR3 amino acids: CATSQGTGAEAFF. CDR3 sequence (DNA): TGTGCCACCAGCCAAGGGACAGGGGCCGAAGCTTTCTTT.

V usage is TRBV6-5 and J usage is TRBJ2-1; unclear D gene. The CDR3 sequence is 13 residues long. Germline V gene sequence: CDR1 MNHEY, CDR2 SVGAGI. V dropped 2 bases and J dropped 4 bases, with 6 bases sitting between them. CDR3 DNA sequence: TGTGCCAGCAGTTACCTTGGATACAATGAGCAGTTCTTC. Residues: CASSYLGYNEQFF.

This chain connects TRBV18 to TRBJ1-2; D uncertain. Germline CDR1 KGHSH, CDR2 LQKENI. The CDR3 extends over 14 amino acids. The V gene lost 2 bases and the J gene lost 2 bases, with 9 bases spanning the gap. The CDR3 region is CASSPVEENYGYTF. The CDR3 DNA is TGTGCCAGCTCACCAGTGGAGGAAAACTATGGCTACACCTTC.

The chain links TRBV9 to TRBJ2-5; 8 bases map to TRBD1. CDR1 is SGDLS, CDR2 YYNGEE, per germline. This CDR3 is built from 16 residues. V gave up 2 bases and J gave up 2 bases; unmatched junction bases: 8. The DNA of the CDR3 is TGTGCCAGCAGCGTCGGACAGGGCGACCCTCAAGAGACCCAGTACTTC. This translates into CASSVGQGDPQETQYF.

The chain is built from TRBV7-9 and TRBJ2-2, with D hard to call. The ends were cut back, 5 bases at V and 7 bases at J, with 11 bases in the middle. Germline V gene data show CDR1 as SEHNR and CDR2 as FQNEAQ (reference sequence). This CDR3 is 13 amino acids long. CDR3 amino acids: CASSQRPLGELFF. As DNA, the CDR3 is TGTGCCAGCAGCCAACGACCCCTCGGGGAGCTGTTTTTT.

The chain carries TRBV7-9 and TRBJ1-1; no firm D call. Germline loops: CDR1 SEHNR, CDR2 FQNEAQ (reference sequence). Trimming removed 3 bases from V and 3 bases from J, with 17 bases in between. CDR3 size: 16 residues. CDR3 region: CASSFATNPGDTEAFF. The CDR3 nucleotides are TGTGCCAGCAGCTTTGCTACAAACCCCGGGGACACTGAAGCTTTCTTT. The whole variable domain, remainder taken from reference TRBV7-9 and TRBJ1-1, is DTGVSQNPRHKITKRGQNVTFRCDPISEHNRLYWYRQTLGQGPEFLTYFQNEAQLEKSRLLSDRFSAERPKGSFSTLEIQRTEQGDSAMYLCASSFATNPGDTEAFFGQGTRLTVV.

This clone has a single count. The V gene is TRBV9, the J gene TRBJ2-5, with no clear D. V lost 1 base to trimming and J lost 5 bases, with 15 bases between them. The CDR3 is 15 amino acids. CDR1 is SGDLS, CDR2 YYNGEE, per germline. The CDR3 sequence: CASSVRPGLGETQYF. CDR3 sequence (DNA): TGTGCCAGCAGCGTACGCCCGGGTCTAGGGGAGACCCAGTACTTC.

The genes are TRBV6-5 and TRBJ1-1; D unresolved. Trimming cost V 0 bases and J 1 base, with 6 bases left between them. The CDR3 consists of 14 residues. Per germline, CDR1 MNHEY and CDR2 SVGAGI. The CDR3 is CASSYSYGNTEAFF. Here the CDR3 DNA reads TGTGCCAGCAGTTACTCTTACGGGAACACTGAAGCTTTCTTT.

The chain joins TRBV28 to TRBJ2-7; D is ambiguous. The CDR3 runs to 13 residues. V lost 5 bases, J lost 4 bases, and 12 bases lay in between. From germline, CDR1 is MDHEN and CDR2 SYDVKM. As DNA, the CDR3 is TGTGCCAGCAGTCCCCCGACGATGTACGAGCAGTACTTC. Translating gives CASSPPTMYEQYF. Full variable domain (remainder filled in from reference TRBV28 and TRBJ2-7): DVKVTQSSRYLVKRTGEKVFLECVQDMDHENMFWYRQDPGLGLRLIYFSYDVKMKEKGDIPEGYSVSREKKERFSLILESASTNQTSMYLCASSPPTMYEQYFGPGTRLTVT.

This rearrangement joins TRBV30 to TRBJ2-5, with 8 bases aligning to TRBD2. The germline CDR1 and CDR2 sequences are GTSNPN and SVGIG (reference sequence). The length of the CDR3 is 14 residues. Germline trimming cut 0 bases from V and 4 bases from J; bases unmatched to any gene: 4. The CDR3: CAWSVRSGVETQYF. For the CDR3, the DNA is TGTGCCTGGAGTGTACGTAGCGGGGTAGAGACCCAGTACTTC.

In this sample, this clone turned up once. The V gene is TRBV6-5, the J gene TRBJ2-1; D remains ambiguous. V was shortened by 6 bases and J by 1 base, with 10 bases between the two germline ends. The CDR3 length is 14 residues. Germline assignment: CDR1 MNHEY and CDR2 SVGAGI. The CDR3, as DNA: TGTGCCAGCAGGTCAGTCCCTTCCTACAATGAGCAGTTCTTC. Residues: CASRSVPSYNEQFF.

The gene calls are TRBV27 and TRBJ2-1, with D possibly TRBD2 on 6 matching bases. This CDR3 contains 15 residues. Trimming left V 5 bases short and J 1 base short, with 12 bases between. CDR1 and CDR2 from the germline V gene are MNHEY and SMNVEV (reference sequence). CDR3: CASSESGPSYNEQFF. CDR3 bases: TGTGCCAGCAGTGAGAGCGGGCCATCCTACAATGAGCAGTTCTTC.

V usage is TRBV2 and J usage is TRBJ1-5; the D is unclear. In germline, CDR1 is SNHLY, CDR2 FYNNEI. The CDR3 length is 12 residues. Deletions cut 2 bases from V and 6 bases from J, with 5 bases between. Here the CDR3 reads CASSESRQPQHF. The CDR3 DNA follows: TGTGCCAGCAGTGAATCCCGTCAGCCCCAGCATTTT.

This chain uses TRBV3-1 (or the pseudogene TRBV3-2) with TRBJ2-5; the match to TRBD2 covers 11 bases. The germline gives CDR1 LGHDT, CDR2 YNNKEL (reference sequence). The CDR3 sequence is 14 residues long. Unmatched junction bases numbered 2, after V lost 3 bases and J lost 5 bases. The DNA for the CDR3 is TGTGCCAGCAGCCAGCTAGCGGGGGGTGAGACCCAGTACTTC. It is translated as CASSQLAGGETQYF.

The chain combines TRBV12-3 or TRBV12-4 with TRBJ1-2; a weak D match, TRBD1 (5 bases). V was shortened by 6 bases and J by 4 bases, with 12 bases between the two germline ends. The CDR3 is 13 amino acids. The CDR3 DNA reads TGTGCCAGCAGCCGCCTTGACAGCTATGGCTACACCTTC. This translates into CASSRLDSYGYTF.

The chain links TRBV28 to TRBJ2-7; D ambiguous. Germline CDR1 reads MDHEN; CDR2 reads SYDVKM. The CDR3 runs 11 residues. V lost 3 bases and J lost 6, with 6 bases in between. CDR3 residues: CASSLYSEQYF. As DNA, the CDR3 is TGTGCCAGCAGTTTGTACTCCGAGCAGTACTTC.

V gene TRBV12-3 or TRBV12-4 combines with J gene TRBJ1-2; TRBD1 agrees at 11 bases. The CDR3 length is 13 residues. The V gene end was trimmed by 6 bases and the J gene end by 6 bases; junction bases not matched to a gene: 3. The CDR3 DNA follows: TGTGCCAGCAGCTCGGGACAGGGGGATGGCTACACCTTC. It yields the protein CASSSGQGDGYTF.

This clone was observed once. The chain uses TRBV12-3 or TRBV12-4 and TRBJ2-3, with TRBD1 as a possible D gene (5 bases). The CDR3 extends over 13 amino acids. Trimming removed 7 bases from V and 2 bases from J, with 10 bases in between. CDR3: CASNSRDTDTQYF. CDR3 bases: TGTGCCAGCAACTCCAGGGACACAGATACGCAGTATTTT.

V is TRBV7-8 and J is TRBJ2-4, with TRBD1 as a possible D gene (5 bases). V was clipped by 7 bases and J by 5 bases, with 18 bases between them. The CDR3 is 15 amino acids. CDR1 and CDR2 from the germline V gene are SGHVS and FQNEAQ. The CDR3 here is CASTAQGKRENIQYF. The CDR3 DNA reads as TGTGCCAGCACCGCCCAGGGTAAGCGCGAAAACATTCAGTACTTC. The full variable domain, completed using reference TRBV7-8 and TRBJ2-4, is GAGVSQSPRYKVAKRGQDVALRCDPISGHVSLFWYQQALGQGPEFLTYFQNEAQLDKSGLPSDRFFAERPEGSVSTLKIQRTQQEDSAVYLCASTAQGKRENIQYFGAGTRLSVL.